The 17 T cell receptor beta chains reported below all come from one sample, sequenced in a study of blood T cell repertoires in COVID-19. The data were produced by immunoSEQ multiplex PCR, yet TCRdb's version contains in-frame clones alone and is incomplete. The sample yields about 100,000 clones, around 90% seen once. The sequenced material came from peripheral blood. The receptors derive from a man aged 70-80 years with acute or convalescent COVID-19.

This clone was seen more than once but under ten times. The CDR3 nucleotides are TGTGCCAGCACGGGTAGAGATACGCAGTATTTT. It translates to CASTGRDTQYF. This chain joins TRBV27 and TRBJ2-3, with D unclear. The CDR3 consists of 11 residues. V gave up 7 bases and J gave up 5 bases, with 7 bases separating them. The V gene's germline CDR1 is MNHEY and CDR2 SMNVEV (reference sequence).

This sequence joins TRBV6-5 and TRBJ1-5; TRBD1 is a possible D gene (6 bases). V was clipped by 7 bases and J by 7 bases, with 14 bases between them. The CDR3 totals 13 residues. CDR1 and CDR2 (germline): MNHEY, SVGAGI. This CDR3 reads CASKQGQAQPQHF. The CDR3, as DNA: TGTGCCAGCAAGCAGGGGCAGGCACAGCCCCAGCATTTT.

The chain's CDR3 is CASSPLAPSYEQYF. In nucleotides, the CDR3 is TGTGCCAGCAGCCCCCTAGCCCCATCCTACGAGCAGTACTTC. The chain couples TRBV3-1 (or the pseudogene TRBV3-2) to TRBJ2-7; possibly TRBD2 for D (5 bases). Germline-derived CDR1 and CDR2 are LGHDT and YNNKEL (reference sequence). The CDR3 is 14 residues long. The germline V and J ends were trimmed by 4 bases and 1 base, with 11 bases remaining between them.

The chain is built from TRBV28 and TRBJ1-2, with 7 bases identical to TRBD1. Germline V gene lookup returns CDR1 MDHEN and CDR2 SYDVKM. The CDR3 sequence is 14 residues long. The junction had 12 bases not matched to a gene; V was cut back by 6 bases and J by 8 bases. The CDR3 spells CASRLGQATGGYTF. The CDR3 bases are TGTGCCAGCAGGCTAGGACAGGCGACGGGAGGCTACACCTTC.

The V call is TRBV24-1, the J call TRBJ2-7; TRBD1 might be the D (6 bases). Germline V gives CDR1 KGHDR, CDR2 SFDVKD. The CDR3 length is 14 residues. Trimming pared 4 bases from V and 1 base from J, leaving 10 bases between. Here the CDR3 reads CATSDPDRSYEQYF. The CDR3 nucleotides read TGTGCCACCAGTGACCCGGACAGATCCTACGAGCAGTACTTC.

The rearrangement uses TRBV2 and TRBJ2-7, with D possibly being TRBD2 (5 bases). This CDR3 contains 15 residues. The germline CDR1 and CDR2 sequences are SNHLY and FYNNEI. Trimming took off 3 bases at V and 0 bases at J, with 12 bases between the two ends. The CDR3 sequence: CASSERGLTSYEQYF. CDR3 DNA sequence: TGTGCCAGCAGTGAGCGCGGACTGACCTCCTACGAGCAGTACTTC.

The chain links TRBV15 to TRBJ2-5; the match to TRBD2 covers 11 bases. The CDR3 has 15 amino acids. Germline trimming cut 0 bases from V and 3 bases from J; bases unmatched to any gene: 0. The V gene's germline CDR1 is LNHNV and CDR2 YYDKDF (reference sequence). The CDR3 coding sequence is TGTGCCACCAGCAGAGAACTAGCGGGAGAAGAGACCCAGTACTTC. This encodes CATSRELAGEETQYF.

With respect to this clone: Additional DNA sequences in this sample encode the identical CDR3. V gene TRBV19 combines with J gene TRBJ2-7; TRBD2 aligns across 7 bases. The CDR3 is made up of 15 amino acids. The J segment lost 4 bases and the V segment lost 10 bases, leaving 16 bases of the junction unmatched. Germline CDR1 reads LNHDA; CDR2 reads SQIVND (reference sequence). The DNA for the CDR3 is TGTGCCACCACGTCCCTAGCGGCGGGGATATACGAGCAGTACTTC. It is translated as CATTSLAAGIYEQYF.

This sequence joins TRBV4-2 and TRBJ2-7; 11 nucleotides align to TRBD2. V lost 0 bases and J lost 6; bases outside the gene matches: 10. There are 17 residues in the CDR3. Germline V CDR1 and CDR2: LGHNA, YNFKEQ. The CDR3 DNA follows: TGTGCCAGCAGCCAAGATCCACTAGCGGGAGATCGGGGCGAGCAGTACTTC. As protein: CASSQDPLAGDRGEQYF.

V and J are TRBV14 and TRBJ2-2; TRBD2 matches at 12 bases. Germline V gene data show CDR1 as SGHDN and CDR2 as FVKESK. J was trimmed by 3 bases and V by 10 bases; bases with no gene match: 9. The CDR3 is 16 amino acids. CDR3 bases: TGTGCCACGCCTAGCGGGAGGGCCGTCGACACCGGGGAGCTGTTTTTT. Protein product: CATPSGRAVDTGELFF.

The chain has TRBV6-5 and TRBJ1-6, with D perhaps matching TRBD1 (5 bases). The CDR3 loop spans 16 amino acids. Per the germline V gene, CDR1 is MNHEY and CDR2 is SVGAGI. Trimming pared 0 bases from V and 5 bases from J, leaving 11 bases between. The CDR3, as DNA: TGTGCCAGCAGTTACTCGATCGGCAGGGATAATTCACCCCTCCACTTT. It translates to CASSYSIGRDNSPLHF.

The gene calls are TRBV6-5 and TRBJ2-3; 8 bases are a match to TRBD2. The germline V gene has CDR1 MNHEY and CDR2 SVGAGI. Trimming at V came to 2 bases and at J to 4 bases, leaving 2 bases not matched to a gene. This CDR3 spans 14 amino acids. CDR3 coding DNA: TGTGCCAGCAGTTACCGGGGGGGCTCAGATACGCAGTATTTT. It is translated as CASSYRGGSDTQYF.

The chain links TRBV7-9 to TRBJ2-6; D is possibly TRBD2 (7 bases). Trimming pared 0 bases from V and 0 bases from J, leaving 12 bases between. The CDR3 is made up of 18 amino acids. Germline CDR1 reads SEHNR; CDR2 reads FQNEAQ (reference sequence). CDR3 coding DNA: TGTGCCAGCAGCTTAGCCCTTGGGGGGGCCTCTGGGGCCAACGTCCTGACTTTC. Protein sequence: CASSLALGGASGANVLTF.

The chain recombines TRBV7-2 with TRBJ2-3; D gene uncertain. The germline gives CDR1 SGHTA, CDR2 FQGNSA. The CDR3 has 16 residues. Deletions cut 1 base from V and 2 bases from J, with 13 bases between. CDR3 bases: TGTGCCAGCAGCTTAGAGTCGTTGGGCCCCACAGATACGCAGTATTTT. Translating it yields CASSLESLGPTDTQYF.

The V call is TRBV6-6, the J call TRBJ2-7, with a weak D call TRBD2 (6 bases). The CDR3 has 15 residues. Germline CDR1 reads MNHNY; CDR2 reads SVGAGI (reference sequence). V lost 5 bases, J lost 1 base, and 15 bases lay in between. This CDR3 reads CASSAGRGRSYEQYF. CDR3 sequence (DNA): TGTGCCAGCAGTGCGGGGCGGGGCCGTTCCTACGAGCAGTACTTC.

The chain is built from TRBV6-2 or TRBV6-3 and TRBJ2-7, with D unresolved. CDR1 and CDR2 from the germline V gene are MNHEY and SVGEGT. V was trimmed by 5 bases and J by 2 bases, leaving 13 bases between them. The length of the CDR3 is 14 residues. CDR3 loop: CASSAWALPYEQYF. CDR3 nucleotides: TGTGCCAGCAGTGCTTGGGCCCTACCCTACGAGCAGTACTTC.

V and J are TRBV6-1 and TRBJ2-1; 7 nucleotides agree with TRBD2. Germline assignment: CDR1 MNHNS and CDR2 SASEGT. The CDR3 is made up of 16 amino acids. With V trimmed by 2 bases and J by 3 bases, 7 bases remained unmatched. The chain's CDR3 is CASSELAGVDYNEQFF. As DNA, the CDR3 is TGTGCCAGCAGTGAACTGGCGGGAGTGGACTACAATGAGCAGTTCTTC.